One sample yielded the 30 T cell receptor beta chains listed below, sequenced in a study of low-dose radiotherapy and immunotherapy resistance in tumors. TRAV- and TRBV-specific primers primed first-strand cDNA, covering alpha and beta chains. Over roughly 19 PCR cycles, TCRs were amplified from a constant-region primer and V-primer adapter. MiXCR, applied by TCRdb to the reads, yields one record per CDR3 protein. This table holds roughly 56,000 distinct CDR3 sequences, approximately 22% found once. The sample's time point: after trial treatment. Regarding treatment: LDRT plus nivolumab, ipilimumab, low-dose cyclophosphamide and aspirin (RACIN trial). Here the sequenced sample was PBMCs, taken after low-dose radiotherapy plus immunotherapy. The receptors stem from a male donor with prostate cancer.

A remark on this clonotype: Only one base separates this from a far larger clonotype, so it likely reflects a read error. CDR3 bases: TGTGCCAGCAGCGTAGGTCTTCGAGAGCAGTACTTC. Its protein is CASSVGLREQYF. The rearrangement uses TRBV9 and TRBJ2-7; D is ambiguous. V was clipped by 0 bases and J by 7 bases, with 8 bases between them. This CDR3 has 12 amino acids. Germline CDR1 and CDR2: SGDLS and YYNGEE. Together with reference TRBV9 and TRBJ2-7, the CDR3 gives the full variable domain: DSGVTQTPKHLITATGQRVTLRCSPRSGDLSVYWYQQSLDQGLQFLIQYYNGEERAKGNILERFSAQQFPDLHSELNLSSLELGDSALYFCASSVGLREQYFGPGTRLTVT.

This clonotype was found many times. The chain has TRBV18 and TRBJ2-1; 8 bases fit TRBD2. This CDR3 region has 14 residues. CDR1 and CDR2 from the germline V gene are KGHSH and LQKENI. J lost 3 bases, V lost 3 bases, and 1 base had no gene match. In DNA form, the CDR3 reads TGTGCCAGCTCACCCCGGGAGGGCTACAATGAGCAGTTCTTC. Translating gives CASSPREGYNEQFF.

This clonotype showed up many times. This chain joins TRBV20-1 and TRBJ2-3, with 9 bases lining up with TRBD2. This CDR3 has 14 residues. The J segment lost 3 bases and the V segment lost 4 bases, leaving 5 bases of the junction unmatched. The germline V gene encodes CDR1 DFQATT and CDR2 SNEGSKA (reference sequence). CDR3 sequence (DNA): TGCAGTGCTATAGCGGGAGTTGGTACAGATACGCAGTATTTT. Its protein is CSAIAGVGTDTQYF.

J is TRBJ2-7 and V is TRBV10-3, with D tentatively TRBD2 (5 bases). The CDR3 runs 13 residues. Germline V gene lookup returns CDR1 ENHRY and CDR2 SYGVKD. V lost 5 bases and J 0 bases, leaving 8 bases between the germline ends. CDR3 DNA sequence: TGTGCCATCAGTCTGGGGAGCTCCTACGAGCAGTACTTC. Its translation is CAISLGSSYEQYF.

This clonotype was counted many times. Here the CDR3 DNA reads TGTGCCTGGATAACCGCAGGGGCGTATTACAATGAGCAGTTCTTC. Its translation is CAWITAGAYYNEQFF. This chain connects TRBV30 to TRBJ2-1; perhaps TRBD1 as D (6 bases). From germline, CDR1 is GTSNPN and CDR2 SVGIG (reference sequence). V lost 4 bases, J lost 4 bases, and 17 bases lay in between. The CDR3 is 15 residues long.

This clonotype occurred many times. The chain is built from TRBV13 and TRBJ1-1, with D possibly TRBD1 on 5 matching bases. The CDR3 consists of 15 residues. V gave up 3 bases and J gave up 1 base, with 12 bases separating them. Germline CDR1 PRHDT, CDR2 FYEKMQ (reference sequence). CDR3 amino acids: CASSFTGRPNTEAFF. CDR3 in DNA: TGTGCCAGCAGCTTTACGGGACGGCCGAACACTGAAGCTTTCTTT.

This clonotype was seen repeatedly, ten times or more. The chain is built from TRBV7-9 and TRBJ1-5, with 7 bases that match TRBD1. CDR3 size: 14 residues. The J segment lost 5 bases and the V segment lost 1 base, leaving 2 bases of the junction unmatched. Germline loops: CDR1 SEHNR, CDR2 FQNEAQ (reference sequence). CDR3 nucleotide sequence: TGTGCCAGCAGCTTAGTCGGGACAGATCAGCCCCAGCATTTT. Translation gives CASSLVGTDQPQHF.

This clonotype was detected ten times or more. The chain uses TRBV27 and TRBJ1-3, with unresolved D. V lost 3 bases, J lost 3 bases, and 6 bases lay in between. Germline V CDR1 and CDR2: MNHEY, SMNVEV (reference sequence). The CDR3 is made up of 13 amino acids. CDR3 residues: CASSFRIGNTIYF. In DNA form, the CDR3 reads TGTGCCAGCAGTTTTCGAATTGGAAACACCATATATTTT.

The V gene is TRBV7-6, the J gene TRBJ2-7; TRBD1 matches at 12 bases. J was trimmed by 5 bases and V by 0 bases; bases with no gene match: 5. Germline assignment: CDR1 SGHVS and CDR2 FNYEAQ. The CDR3 covers 16 residues. CDR3 bases: TGTGCCAGCAGCTTAGCCCGGGACAGGGGGCTAAACGAGCAGTACTTC. Its protein product is CASSLARDRGLNEQYF.

This clonotype has just one count. The CDR3 sequence is CAWSGPGTANSPLHF. The CDR3 nucleotides are TGTGCCTGGAGCGGGCCTGGGACAGCGAATTCACCCCTCCACTTT. This rearrangement joins TRBV30 to TRBJ1-6; 7 bases match TRBD1. The CDR3 loop spans 15 amino acids. Germline assignment: CDR1 GTSNPN and CDR2 SVGIG (reference sequence). With V trimmed by 3 bases and J by 7 bases, 9 bases remained unmatched.

This clonotype was recorded at least ten times. V usage is TRBV10-3 and J usage is TRBJ1-4; D gene unclear. The CDR3 runs 16 residues. V lost 0 bases to trimming and J lost 6 bases, with 14 bases between them. CDR1 is ENHRY and CDR2 is SYGVKD in the germline V gene. The CDR3 coding sequence is TGTGCCATCAGTGAGTCGAGTAGGACCCCCGATGAAAAACTGTTTTTT. Protein sequence: CAISESSRTPDEKLFF.

In its sample, this clonotype was seen many times. V usage is TRBV4-2 and J usage is TRBJ1-1; TRBD1 is a possible D gene (6 bases). V was trimmed by 0 bases and J by 4 bases, leaving 9 bases between them. The CDR3 sequence is 14 residues long. The germline gives CDR1 LGHNA, CDR2 YNFKEQ. As DNA, the CDR3 is TGTGCCAGCAGCCAAGAAGTAGGGGGCACTGAAGCTTTCTTT. Translating gives CASSQEVGGTEAFF.

This clonotype has ten or more counts. The genes are TRBV12-3 or TRBV12-4 and TRBJ2-2; TRBD2 might be the D (6 bases). The V gene lost 3 bases and the J gene lost 6 bases, with 14 bases spanning the gap. The CDR3 runs 15 residues. The CDR3 DNA follows: TGTGCCAGCAGTTTCGGTCAGGGAGGCCCCGGGGAGCTGTTTTTT. This encodes CASSFGQGGPGELFF.

This clonotype was picked up many times. This chain connects TRBV20-1 to TRBJ1-3, with D possibly TRBD1 on 5 matching bases. V was pared by 6 bases and J by 0 bases, with 21 bases between. Germline loops: CDR1 DFQATT, CDR2 SNEGSKA (reference sequence). The CDR3 is 17 residues long. CDR3 sequence: CSATGTTWFGSGNTIYF. DNA of the CDR3: TGCAGTGCCACCGGGACGACTTGGTTTGGCTCTGGAAACACCATATATTTT.

V is TRBV5-1 and J is TRBJ1-2; D unresolved. Per the germline V gene, CDR1 is SGHRS and CDR2 is YFSETQ. CDR3 size: 13 residues. V was shortened by 0 bases and J by 2 bases, with 5 bases between the two germline ends. In DNA form, the CDR3 reads TGCGCCAGCAGCTTGGACAGAAACTATGGCTACACCTTC. Translated: CASSLDRNYGYTF.

J is TRBJ2-5 and V is TRBV18; 10 bases agree with TRBD1. Germline loops: CDR1 KGHSH, CDR2 LQKENI. The V gene end was trimmed by 3 bases and the J gene end by 1 base; junction bases not matched to a gene: 14. This CDR3 has 19 residues. CDR3 in DNA: TGTGCCAGCTCACCCGGGGACAGGGGCGTACCGATATTCCAAGAGACCCAGTACTTC. Its protein is CASSPGDRGVPIFQETQYF. The full variable domain, in which reference TRBV18 and TRBJ2-5 provide the parts outside the CDR3, is NAGVMQNPRHLVRRRGQEARLRCSPMKGHSHVYWYRQLPEEGLKFMVYLQKENIIDESGMPKERFSAEFPKEGPSILRIQQVVRGDSAAYFCASSPGDRGVPIFQETQYFGPGTRLLVL.

This clonotype was counted many times. The chain employs TRBV5-1 and TRBJ2-3; D may match TRBD1 or TRBD2 (5 bases each). The CDR3 spans 14 residues. Trimming took off 3 bases at V and 5 bases at J, with 13 bases between the two ends. Germline V CDR1 and CDR2: SGHRS, YFSETQ. CDR3 residues: CASSSPGTGDTQYF. The CDR3 region has the DNA TGCGCCAGCAGCTCTCCAGGGACCGGAGATACGCAGTATTTT. The full variable domain, with the rest looked up from reference TRBV5-1 and TRBJ2-3, is KAGVTQTPRYLIKTRGQQVTLSCSPISGHRSVSWYQQTPGQGLQFLFEYFSETQRNKGNFPGRFSGRQFSNSRSEMNVSTLELGDSALYLCASSSPGTGDTQYFGPGTRLTVL.

A word on this clonotype: Given a far larger clone just one base away, this is likely a sequencing read error. The V gene is TRBV4-2, the J gene TRBJ2-7; D tentatively reads TRBD1 or TRBD2 (5 bases each). Germline CDR1 and CDR2: LGHNA and YNFKEQ. V was trimmed by 9 bases and J by 3 bases, leaving 24 bases between them. The CDR3 is 16 residues long. The CDR3 protein is CARSLRSGVGDYEQYF. The DNA for the CDR3 is TGTGCCAGGAGTTTAAGGTCCGGGGTAGGGGACTACGAGCAGTACTTC.

The V and J genes are TRBV7-2 and TRBJ2-1; D perhaps matches TRBD2 (5 bases). Germline-derived CDR1 and CDR2 are SGHTA and FQGNSA. V was trimmed by 6 bases and J by 0 bases, leaving 6 bases between them. This CDR3 is 13 amino acids long. DNA of the CDR3: TGTGCCAGCAGACTAGTCTCCTACAATGAGCAGTTCTTC. Protein sequence: CASRLVSYNEQFF.

This clonotype was seen a handful of times. In DNA, the CDR3 is TGTGCCAGCAGCTTAGGGCTTGGGACTAACCCCTACAATGAGCAGTTCTTC. This gives the protein CASSLGLGTNPYNEQFF. The chain joins TRBV7-2 to TRBJ2-1, with 7 nucleotides matching TRBD2. Unmatched junction bases numbered 8, after V lost 1 base and J lost 2 bases. CDR1 SGHTA and CDR2 FQGNSA come from the germline V gene. CDR3 length: 17 amino acids.

J is TRBJ1-5 and V is TRBV24-1; 7 positions match TRBD1. The J segment lost 3 bases and the V segment lost 4 bases, leaving 5 bases of the junction unmatched. Germline CDR1 reads KGHDR; CDR2 reads SFDVKD. The CDR3 has 15 residues. The CDR3 loop reads CATSDPGTVNQPQHF. The CDR3 nucleotides are TGTGCCACCAGTGACCCCGGGACAGTCAATCAGCCCCAGCATTTT.

This clonotype has at least ten counts. The J gene is TRBJ1-1, the V gene TRBV9; D might be TRBD1 (5 bases). Trimming cost V 2 bases and J 0 bases, with 8 bases left between them. Germline CDR1 is SGDLS and CDR2 is YYNGEE. The CDR3 length is 14 residues. Here the CDR3 DNA reads TGTGCCAGCAGCGTGACAGTCATGAACACTGAAGCTTTCTTT. Amino acid sequence: CASSVTVMNTEAFF.

The V call is TRBV2, the J call TRBJ2-5; D is possibly TRBD1 or TRBD2 (5 bases each). The CDR3 is 12 residues long. Germline V CDR1 and CDR2: SNHLY, FYNNEI. V lost 6 bases, J lost 5 bases, and 10 bases lay in between. The CDR3 protein is CASRGDGETQYF. CDR3 DNA sequence: TGTGCCAGCAGGGGGGATGGGGAGACCCAGTACTTC.

This clonotype was seen ten or more times. The chain is built from TRBV4-3 and TRBJ1-5; D uncertain. CDR1 LGHNA and CDR2 YSLEER come from the germline V gene. V was cut by 3 bases and J by 6 bases, with 18 bases left in between. CDR3 size: 16 residues. DNA of the CDR3: TGCGCCAGCAGCCAGAATTACCCGGTTAATGTTCAGCCCCAGCATTTT. Protein: CASSQNYPVNVQPQHF.

This clonotype came up many times. This chain uses TRBV30 with TRBJ1-5, with D possibly TRBD1 on 5 matching bases. Trimming took 3 bases from V and 6 from J, leaving 12 bases between them. This CDR3 has 13 amino acids. The germline V gene has CDR1 GTSNPN and CDR2 SVGIG (reference sequence). The CDR3 nucleotides read TGTGCCTGGAGCTCACTGGGGCCTCAGCCCCAGCATTTT. Translating it yields CAWSSLGPQPQHF.

This chain uses TRBV6-2 or TRBV6-3 with TRBJ1-1, with D perhaps matching TRBD1 (6 bases). Germline CDR1 reads MNHEY; CDR2 reads SVGEGT. CDR3 size: 15 residues. Between the trimmed V and J ends, which lost 7 bases and 0 bases, there was a span of 15 bases. CDR3 sequence (DNA): TGTGCCAGCACCAACAGGGTCCCCGTGAACACTGAAGCTTTCTTT. Protein product: CASTNRVPVNTEAFF.

This clonotype was detected many times. J is TRBJ2-1 and V is TRBV25-1, with a possible D match to TRBD2 (6 bases). The CDR3 contains 16 residues. V was cut by 4 bases and J by 2 bases, with 15 bases left in between. The germline V gene has CDR1 MGHDK and CDR2 SYGVNS. This chain's CDR3 is CASSGYGSGPYNEQFF. CDR3 DNA sequence: TGTGCCAGCAGTGGGTATGGTAGCGGCCCCTACAATGAGCAGTTCTTC.

The chain employs TRBV5-1 and TRBJ2-2; D remains unclear. CDR3 length equals 14 residues. Deletions cut 1 base from V and 1 base from J, with 5 bases between. The germline CDR1 and CDR2 sequences are SGHRS and YFSETQ. The CDR3 loop reads CASSLNGNTGELFF. The CDR3 nucleotides read TGCGCCAGCAGCTTGAACGGGAACACCGGGGAGCTGTTTTTT.

As for this clonotype: Given a far larger clone just one base away, this is likely a sequencing read error. The rearrangement uses TRBV20-1 and TRBJ2-1, with 7 positions matching TRBD2. This CDR3 is 16 amino acids long. After removal of 0 bases from V and 10 bases from J, the junction contained 15 bases not matched to a gene. Per the germline V gene, CDR1 is DFQATT and CDR2 is SNEGSKA (reference sequence). CDR3 coding DNA: TGCAGTGCTAGAGATAACCTAGCGGAGTCAACCTACGAGCAGTTCTTC. Translation gives CSARDNLAESTYEQFF.

Only a few counts were recorded for this clonotype. This chain uses TRBV28 with TRBJ2-7; 9 nucleotides line up with TRBD1. Germline CDR1 and CDR2: MDHEN and SYDVKM. The V gene end was trimmed by 3 bases and the J gene end by 3 bases; junction bases not matched to a gene: 15. This CDR3 is 18 amino acids long. CDR3 in amino acids: CASSFCLNRDRVFYEQYF. CDR3 nucleotide sequence: TGTGCCAGCAGTTTCTGTCTAAACCGGGACAGGGTCTTCTACGAGCAGTACTTC.